This entry lists 7 T cell receptor beta chains sequenced from one sample in a study of blood T cell repertoires in COVID-19. Using immunoSEQ multiplex PCR, the repertoire was profiled, and TCRdb retains in-frame clones only, with some absent. The table lists 40,000 to 55,000 clones, about 81% of them singletons, with about 4.2% in the top ten. What was sequenced was peripheral blood. The receptors were gathered from a man aged 45-65 years with active COVID-19.

This rearrangement joins TRBV4-3 to TRBJ2-1, with D possibly TRBD2 on 5 matching bases. Per the germline V gene, CDR1 is LGHNA and CDR2 is YSLEER. The germline V and J ends were trimmed by 3 bases and 1 base, with 13 bases remaining between them. This CDR3 is built from 16 residues. The CDR3: CASSQSHGVSYNEQFF. The DNA for the CDR3 is TGCGCCAGCAGCCAGAGTCACGGGGTTTCCTACAATGAGCAGTTCTTC.

The chain recombines TRBV28 with TRBJ1-6, with 7 bases lining up with TRBD1. The germline gives CDR1 MDHEN, CDR2 SYDVKM. V lost 6 bases and J lost 10; bases outside the gene matches: 6. This CDR3 has 13 amino acids. The CDR3 DNA reads as TGTGCCAGCAGGCGGGACAGTGGGTCACCCCTCCACTTT. Translation: CASRRDSGSPLHF.

This rearrangement joins TRBV19 to TRBJ1-3; D remains unclear. V lost 7 bases, J lost 6 bases, and 7 bases lay in between. Germline V gene data show CDR1 as LNHDA and CDR2 as SQIVND (reference sequence). The CDR3 is 11 residues long. CDR3 nucleotides: TGTGCCAGTAAGAGGAAAAACACCATATATTTT. Protein sequence: CASKRKNTIYF.

The rearrangement uses TRBV5-6 and TRBJ2-7; 10 bases align to TRBD1. J was trimmed by 4 bases and V by 4 bases; bases with no gene match: 5. The CDR3 has 14 amino acids. The germline gives CDR1 SGHDT, CDR2 YYEEEE. The CDR3 DNA is TGTGCCAGCAGCGCACCGGGACAGGGGTACGAGCAGTACTTC. As protein: CASSAPGQGYEQYF.

CDR3 protein: CASSAELAGGTGELFF. In DNA form, the CDR3 reads TGTGCCAGCAGCGCGGAACTAGCGGGGGGGACCGGGGAGCTGTTTTTT. The chain carries TRBV5-6 and TRBJ2-2; TRBD2 matches at 13 bases. The CDR3 consists of 16 residues. The J segment lost 5 bases and the V segment lost 4 bases, leaving 5 bases of the junction unmatched. CDR1 and CDR2 from the germline V gene are SGHDT and YYEEEE.

The V and J genes are TRBV5-1 and TRBJ2-7; D may be TRBD2 (5 bases). Germline CDR1 SGHRS, CDR2 YFSETQ. The CDR3 is 16 residues long. Deletions cut 0 bases from V and 5 bases from J, with 18 bases between. This CDR3 is CASSLVDSHYRDEQYF. CDR3 DNA: TGCGCCAGCAGCTTGGTGGACTCTCACTATAGGGACGAGCAGTACTTC. Full variable domain (remainder filled in from reference TRBV5-1 and TRBJ2-7): KAGVTQTPRYLIKTRGQQVTLSCSPISGHRSVSWYQQTPGQGLQFLFEYFSETQRNKGNFPGRFSGRQFSNSRSEMNVSTLELGDSALYLCASSLVDSHYRDEQYFGPGTRLTVT.

The rearrangement uses TRBV4-2 and TRBJ2-7, with TRBD2 as a possible D gene (5 bases). The germline CDR1 and CDR2 sequences are LGHNA and YNFKEQ. The length of the CDR3 is 15 residues. V gave up 5 bases and J gave up 1 base, with 15 bases separating them. The CDR3 reads CASSSTAGGSYEQYF. Written as DNA, the CDR3 is TGTGCCAGCAGCTCAACGGCGGGCGGATCCTACGAGCAGTACTTC.